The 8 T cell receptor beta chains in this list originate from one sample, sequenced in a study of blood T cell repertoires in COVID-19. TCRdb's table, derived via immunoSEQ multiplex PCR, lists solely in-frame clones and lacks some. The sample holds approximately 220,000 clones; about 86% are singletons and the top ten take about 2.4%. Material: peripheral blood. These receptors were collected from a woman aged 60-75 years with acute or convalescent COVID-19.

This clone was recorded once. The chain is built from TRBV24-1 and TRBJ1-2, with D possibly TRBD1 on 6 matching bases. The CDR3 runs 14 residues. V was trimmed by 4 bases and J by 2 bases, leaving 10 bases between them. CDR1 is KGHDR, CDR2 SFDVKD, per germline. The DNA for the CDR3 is TGTGCCACCAGTGAAGGGGGGGCCAACTATGGCTACACCTTC. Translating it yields CATSEGGANYGYTF.

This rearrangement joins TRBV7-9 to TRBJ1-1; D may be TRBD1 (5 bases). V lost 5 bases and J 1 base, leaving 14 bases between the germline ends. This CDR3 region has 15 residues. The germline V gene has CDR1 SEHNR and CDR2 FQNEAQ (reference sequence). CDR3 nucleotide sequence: TGTGCCAGCAGCGCCCGCGGACAACCGAACACTGAAGCTTTCTTT. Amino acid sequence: CASSARGQPNTEAFF. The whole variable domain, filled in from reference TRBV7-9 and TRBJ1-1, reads DTGVSQNPRHKITKRGQNVTFRCDPISEHNRLYWYRQTLGQGPEFLTYFQNEAQLEKSRLLSDRFSAERPKGSFSTLEIQRTEQGDSAMYLCASSARGQPNTEAFFGQGTRLTVV.

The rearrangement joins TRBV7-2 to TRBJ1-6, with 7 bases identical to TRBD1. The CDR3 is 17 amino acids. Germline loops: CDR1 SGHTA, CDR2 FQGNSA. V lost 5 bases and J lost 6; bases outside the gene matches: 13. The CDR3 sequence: CASSQMGQTVINSPLHF. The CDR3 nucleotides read TGTGCCAGCAGCCAGATGGGACAGACCGTTATTAATTCACCCCTCCACTTT.

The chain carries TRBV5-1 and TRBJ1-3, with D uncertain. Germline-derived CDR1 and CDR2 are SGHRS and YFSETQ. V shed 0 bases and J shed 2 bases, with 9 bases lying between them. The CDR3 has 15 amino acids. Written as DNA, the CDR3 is TGCGCCAGCAGCTTGGATGGCAGTCCTGGAAACACCATATATTTT. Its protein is CASSLDGSPGNTIYF. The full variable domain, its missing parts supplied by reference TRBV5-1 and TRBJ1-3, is KAGVTQTPRYLIKTRGQQVTLSCSPISGHRSVSWYQQTPGQGLQFLFEYFSETQRNKGNFPGRFSGRQFSNSRSEMNVSTLELGDSALYLCASSLDGSPGNTIYFGEGSWLTVV.

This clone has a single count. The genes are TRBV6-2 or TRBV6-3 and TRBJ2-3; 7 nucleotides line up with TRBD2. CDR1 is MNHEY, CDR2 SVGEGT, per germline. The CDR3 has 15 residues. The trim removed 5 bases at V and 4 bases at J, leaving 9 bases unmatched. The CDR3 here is CASSVSTGGSDTQYF. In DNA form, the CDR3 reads TGTGCCAGCAGTGTATCGACGGGGGGATCAGATACGCAGTATTTT.

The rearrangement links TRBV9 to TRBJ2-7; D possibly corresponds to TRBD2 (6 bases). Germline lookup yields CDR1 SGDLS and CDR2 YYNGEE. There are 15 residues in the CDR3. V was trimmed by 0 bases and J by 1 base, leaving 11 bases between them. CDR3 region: CASSVASAPSYEQYF. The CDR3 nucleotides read TGTGCCAGCAGCGTAGCTAGCGCGCCTTCCTACGAGCAGTACTTC.

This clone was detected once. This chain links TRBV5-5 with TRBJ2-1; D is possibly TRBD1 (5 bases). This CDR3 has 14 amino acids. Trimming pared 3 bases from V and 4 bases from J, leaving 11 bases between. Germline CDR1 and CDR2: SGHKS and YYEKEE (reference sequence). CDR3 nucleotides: TGTGCCAGCAGCTCTTGGGGCCTGTACAATGAGCAGTTCTTC. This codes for CASSSWGLYNEQFF. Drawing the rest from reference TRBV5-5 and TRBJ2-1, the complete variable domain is DAGVTQSPTHLIKTRGQQVTLRCSPISGHKSVSWYQQVLGQGPQFIFQYYEKEERGRGNFPDRFSARQFPNYSSELNVNALLLGDSALYLCASSSWGLYNEQFFGPGTRLTVL.

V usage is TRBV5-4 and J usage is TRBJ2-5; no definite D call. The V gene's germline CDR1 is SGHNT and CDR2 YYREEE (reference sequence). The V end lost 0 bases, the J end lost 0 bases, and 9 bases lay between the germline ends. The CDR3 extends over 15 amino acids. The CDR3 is CASSLALAHQETQYF. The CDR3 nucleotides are TGTGCCAGCAGCTTGGCTCTCGCGCACCAAGAGACCCAGTACTTC.